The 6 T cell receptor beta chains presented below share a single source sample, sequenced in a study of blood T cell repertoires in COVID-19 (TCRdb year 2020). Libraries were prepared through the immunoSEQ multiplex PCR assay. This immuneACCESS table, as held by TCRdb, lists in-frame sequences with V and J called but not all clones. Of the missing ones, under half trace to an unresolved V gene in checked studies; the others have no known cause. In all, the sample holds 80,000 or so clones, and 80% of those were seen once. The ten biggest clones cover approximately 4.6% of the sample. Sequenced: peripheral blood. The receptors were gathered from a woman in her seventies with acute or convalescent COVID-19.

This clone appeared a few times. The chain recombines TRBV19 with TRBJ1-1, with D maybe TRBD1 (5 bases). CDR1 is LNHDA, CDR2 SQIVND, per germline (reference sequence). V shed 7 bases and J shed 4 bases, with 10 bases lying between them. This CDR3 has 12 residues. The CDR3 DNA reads TGTGCCAGTATTCAGGGTTCCACTGAAGCTTTCTTT. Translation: CASIQGSTEAFF.

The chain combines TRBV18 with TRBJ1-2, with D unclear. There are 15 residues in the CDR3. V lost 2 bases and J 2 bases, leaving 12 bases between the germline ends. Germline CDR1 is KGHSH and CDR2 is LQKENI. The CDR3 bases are TGTGCCAGCTCACCAAGGAGGACTGACAACTATGGCTACACCTTC. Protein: CASSPRRTDNYGYTF.

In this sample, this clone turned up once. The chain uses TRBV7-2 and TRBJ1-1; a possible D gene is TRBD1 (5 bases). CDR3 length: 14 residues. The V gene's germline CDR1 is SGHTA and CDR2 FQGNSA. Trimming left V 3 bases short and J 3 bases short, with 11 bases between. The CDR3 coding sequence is TGTGCCAGCAGCTTGGGGGGGGATTACACTGAAGCTTTCTTT. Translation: CASSLGGDYTEAFF.

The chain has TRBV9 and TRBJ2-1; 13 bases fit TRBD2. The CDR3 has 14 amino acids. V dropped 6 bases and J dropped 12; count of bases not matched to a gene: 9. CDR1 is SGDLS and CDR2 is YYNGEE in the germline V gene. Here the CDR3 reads CASTAGTSGVGQFF. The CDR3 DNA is TGTGCCAGCACGGCCGGGACTAGCGGGGTTGGGCAGTTCTTC. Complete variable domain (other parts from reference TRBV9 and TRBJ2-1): DSGVTQTPKHLITATGQRVTLRCSPRSGDLSVYWYQQSLDQGLQFLIQYYNGEERAKGNILERFSAQQFPDLHSELNLSSLELGDSALYFCASTAGTSGVGQFFGPGTRLTVL.

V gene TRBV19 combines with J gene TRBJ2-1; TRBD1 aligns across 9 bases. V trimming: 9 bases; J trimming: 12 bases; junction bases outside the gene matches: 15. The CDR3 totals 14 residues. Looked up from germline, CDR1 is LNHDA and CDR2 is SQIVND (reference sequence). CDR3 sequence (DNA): TGTGCCAGCAGGAGGGACAGGGACGGAGAGGGGCAGTTCTTC. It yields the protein CASRRDRDGEGQFF.

The DNA for the CDR3 is TGTGCCAGCAATAATAGACAGGGTGAAAAACTGTTTTTT. This codes for CASNNRQGEKLFF. This chain uses TRBV2 with TRBJ1-4, with TRBD1 matching 7 bases. The CDR3 is 13 amino acids. The J segment lost 7 bases and the V segment lost 7 bases, leaving 6 bases of the junction unmatched. Looked up from germline, CDR1 is SNHLY and CDR2 is FYNNEI. Full variable domain (rest looked up from reference TRBV2 and TRBJ1-4): EPEVTQTPSHQVTQMGQEVILRCVPISNHLYFYWYRQILGQKVEFLVSFYNNEISEKSEIFDDQFSVERPDGSNFTLKIRSTKLEDSAMYFCASNNRQGEKLFFGSGTQLSVL.